The 27 T cell receptor beta chains given below trace back to one sample, sequenced in a study of T cell responses to AZD1222 COVID-19 vaccine (dated by TCRdb to the early 2020s). Libraries were built with the immunoSEQ multiplex PCR assay. In TCRdb, the immuneACCESS table is reduced to in-frame sequences with V and J assigned. These tables do not hold every clone; where another copy was compared, an unresolved V gene accounts for under half, and the others remain unexplained. In this sample the table shows approximately 130,000 clones, about 89% of which occur a single time. The ten largest clones capture about 29% of the sample. The sample's time point, from its label and the paper: baseline before first vaccination. Sequences were derived from peripheral blood, sampled on day 0 of AZD1222 vaccination. These receptor sequences come from an adult in good health.

This clone was recorded only once. V and J are TRBV5-1 and TRBJ1-2; no clear D gene. V was shortened by 4 bases and J by 7 bases, with 11 bases between the two germline ends. Per germline, CDR1 SGHRS and CDR2 YFSETQ. CDR3 length: 12 amino acids. Here the CDR3 reads CASSPQLGGYTF. DNA for the CDR3: TGCGCCAGCAGCCCACAGCTGGGTGGCTACACCTTC.

This chain links TRBV12-5 with TRBJ1-2, with 12 bases fitting TRBD1. CDR1 is LGHNT and CDR2 is FRNRAP in the germline V gene. The V gene end was trimmed by 6 bases and the J gene end by 3 bases; junction bases not matched to a gene: 5. The CDR3 consists of 15 residues. CDR3 in amino acids: CASGSGQGAHYGYTF. CDR3 nucleotide sequence: TGTGCTAGTGGATCGGGACAGGGGGCGCACTATGGCTACACCTTC.

This chain connects TRBV19 to TRBJ2-7; 8 bases fit TRBD2. Germline trimming cut 10 bases from V and 3 bases from J; bases unmatched to any gene: 11. Germline V CDR1 and CDR2: LNHDA, SQIVND (reference sequence). This CDR3 spans 14 amino acids. CDR3 sequence: CATEGGRNNYEQYF. CDR3 nucleotides: TGTGCCACTGAGGGCGGGAGGAATAACTACGAGCAGTACTTC.

This sequence joins TRBV7-3 and TRBJ1-1; 8 nucleotides match TRBD1. Trimming took 2 bases from V and 4 from J; bases not matched to a gene: 0. Germline values: CDR1 SGHTA, CDR2 FQGTGA. The CDR3 is made up of 13 amino acids. The CDR3 DNA reads as TGTGCCAGCAGCTTAGGGACAGGCACTGAAGCTTTCTTT. Its protein is CASSLGTGTEAFF. The complete variable domain, with remaining parts taken from reference TRBV7-3 and TRBJ1-1, reads GAGVSQTPSNKVTEKGKYVELRCDPISGHTALYWYRQSLGQGPEFLIYFQGTGAADDSGLPNDRFFAVRPEGSVSTLKIQRTERGDSAVYLCASSLGTGTEAFFGQGTRLTVV.

This clone was recorded once. The CDR3 sequence: CASTPRGVGEKLFF. The CDR3 DNA follows: TGTGCCAGTACCCCGAGGGGGGTAGGCGAAAAACTGTTTTTT. This rearrangement joins TRBV19 to TRBJ1-4; D possibly corresponds to TRBD1 (6 bases). The V gene's germline CDR1 is LNHDA and CDR2 SQIVND (reference sequence). The ends were cut back, 7 bases at V and 8 bases at J, with 17 bases in the middle. The CDR3 is 14 amino acids.

V usage is TRBV7-2 and J usage is TRBJ2-7, with unresolved D. CDR3 length: 12 amino acids. In germline, CDR1 is SGHTA, CDR2 FQGNSA. Trimming took off 5 bases at V and 1 base at J, with 6 bases between the two ends. CDR3 loop: CASSHGSYEQYF. Written as DNA, the CDR3 is TGTGCCAGCAGCCACGGATCCTACGAGCAGTACTTC.

The chain joins TRBV30 to TRBJ1-5; possible D gene TRBD1, 5 bases. V lost 2 bases and J lost 2, with 13 bases in between. CDR1 is GTSNPN and CDR2 is SVGIG in the germline V gene (reference sequence). The CDR3 has 15 amino acids. The CDR3 sequence is CAWSKAGGGNQPQHF. The CDR3 coding sequence is TGTGCCTGGAGTAAGGCGGGGGGTGGCAATCAGCCCCAGCATTTT.

The gene calls are TRBV5-6 and TRBJ2-7; TRBD1 matches 8 bases. Germline values: CDR1 SGHDT, CDR2 YYEEEE. The length of the CDR3 is 15 residues. V lost 3 bases, J lost 2 bases, and 7 bases stayed unmatched. CDR3 sequence reads: CASSSTGVRPYEQYF. CDR3 DNA: TGTGCCAGCAGCTCGACAGGGGTTAGGCCCTACGAGCAGTACTTC.

This clone was counted between two and nine times. The chain links TRBV6-5 to TRBJ2-1; 8 positions agree with TRBD1. Trimming removed 6 bases from V and 7 bases from J; junction bases left unmatched: 11. Per germline, CDR1 MNHEY and CDR2 SVGAGI. The length of the CDR3 is 15 residues. DNA for the CDR3: TGTGCCAGCAGCCGCGGACAGGGCTTAAGTAATGAGCAGTTCTTC. It translates to CASSRGQGLSNEQFF.

The chain links TRBV7-3 to TRBJ1-1, with D maybe TRBD1 (6 bases). CDR1 and CDR2 from the germline V gene are SGHTA and FQGTGA. The V gene lost 5 bases and the J gene lost 8 bases, with 15 bases spanning the gap. The CDR3 is 13 amino acids. This CDR3 is CASSLPGTPEAFF. The CDR3 nucleotides read TGTGCCAGCAGCCTGCCCGGGACACCGGAAGCTTTCTTT. The whole variable domain, filled in from reference TRBV7-3 and TRBJ1-1, reads GAGVSQTPSNKVTEKGKYVELRCDPISGHTALYWYRQSLGQGPEFLIYFQGTGAADDSGLPNDRFFAVRPEGSVSTLKIQRTERGDSAVYLCASSLPGTPEAFFGQGTRLTVV.

This clone was seen just once. This sequence joins TRBV5-1 and TRBJ2-2; 7 bases agree with TRBD2. This CDR3 region has 16 residues. Germline V gives CDR1 SGHRS, CDR2 YFSETQ. Trimming removed 5 bases from V and 4 bases from J; junction bases left unmatched: 11. DNA for the CDR3: TGCGCCAGCAGTCCGAGCGGGACCGATGGCACCGGGGAGCTGTTTTTT. It yields the protein CASSPSGTDGTGELFF.

The chain links TRBV5-1 to TRBJ2-7, with TRBD1 identical over 11 bases. J gave up 2 bases and V 4 bases, and 5 bases lay outside the gene matches. CDR1 and CDR2 from the germline V gene are SGHRS and YFSETQ. The CDR3 totals 15 residues. The DNA of the CDR3 is TGCGCCAGCAGCGATGGGACAGGGGGGGCCTACGAGCAGTACTTC. This codes for CASSDGTGGAYEQYF. The variable domain in full, completed from reference TRBV5-1 and TRBJ2-7, reads KAGVTQTPRYLIKTRGQQVTLSCSPISGHRSVSWYQQTPGQGLQFLFEYFSETQRNKGNFPGRFSGRQFSNSRSEMNVSTLELGDSALYLCASSDGTGGAYEQYFGPGTRLTVT.

The chain combines TRBV7-9 with TRBJ2-7; TRBD2 agrees at 9 bases. V lost 4 bases to trimming and J lost 3 bases; unmatched junction nucleotides: 7. From germline, CDR1 is SEHNR and CDR2 FQNEAQ (reference sequence). There are 15 residues in the CDR3. The CDR3: CASSSSGAADYEQYF. The CDR3 region has the DNA TGTGCCAGCAGCTCTAGCGGGGCCGCCGACTACGAGCAGTACTTC.

CDR3 protein: CASSSPPGDYSYEQYF. The CDR3 nucleotides read TGCGCCAGCAGCTCCCCTCCAGGGGATTACTCCTACGAGCAGTACTTC. This rearrangement joins TRBV5-1 to TRBJ2-7; maybe TRBD1 (6 bases). Trimming left V 3 bases short and J 0 bases short, with 16 bases between. The germline V gene has CDR1 SGHRS and CDR2 YFSETQ. The CDR3 consists of 16 residues.

The V gene is TRBV7-8, the J gene TRBJ1-6, with D perhaps matching TRBD1 (5 bases). CDR3 length: 15 amino acids. Between the trimmed V and J ends, which lost 1 base and 10 bases, there was a span of 14 bases. Germline V CDR1 and CDR2: SGHVS, FQNEAQ. The CDR3 protein is CASSLGQLGLSPLHF. The CDR3 nucleotides read TGTGCCAGCAGCTTAGGACAGTTGGGATTATCACCCCTCCACTTT. Together with reference TRBV7-8 and TRBJ1-6, the CDR3 gives the full variable domain: GAGVSQSPRYKVAKRGQDVALRCDPISGHVSLFWYQQALGQGPEFLTYFQNEAQLDKSGLPSDRFFAERPEGSVSTLKIQRTQQEDSAVYLCASSLGQLGLSPLHFGNGTRLTVT.

The chain couples TRBV9 to TRBJ2-7, with unresolved D. Germline CDR1 SGDLS, CDR2 YYNGEE. V shed 4 bases and J shed 3 bases, with 26 bases lying between them. This CDR3 is built from 18 residues. The DNA of the CDR3 is TGTGCCAGCAGCACCCACGGTACCCCCGGTCCACCTATCTACGAGCAGTACTTC. Residues: CASSTHGTPGPPIYEQYF.

This chain joins TRBV9 and TRBJ2-1; D may be TRBD2 (5 bases). Germline V gene data show CDR1 as SGDLS and CDR2 as YYNGEE. Trimming took 0 bases from V and 4 from J, leaving 11 bases between them. The length of the CDR3 is 15 residues. CDR3 nucleotide sequence: TGTGCCAGCAGCGTAGTCCCGGGATTTTACAATGAGCAGTTCTTC. This codes for CASSVVPGFYNEQFF.

The chain has TRBV11-2 and TRBJ2-1; perhaps TRBD2 as D (5 bases). The length of the CDR3 is 14 residues. The germline CDR1 and CDR2 sequences are SGHAT and FQNNGV. The ends were cut back, 4 bases at V and 8 bases at J, with 15 bases in the middle. The CDR3 bases are TGTGCCAGCAGCTCGGACCCCAGCGGAGATGAGCAGTTCTTC. Its translation: CASSSDPSGDEQFF.

The chain employs TRBV15 and TRBJ1-3; TRBD1 matches 7 bases. CDR1 is LNHNV and CDR2 is YYDKDF in the germline V gene (reference sequence). The J segment lost 9 bases and the V segment lost 1 base, leaving 6 bases of the junction unmatched. There are 14 residues in the CDR3. The CDR3 region has the DNA TGTGCCACCAGCAGAGGACAGGGCGAAGGCACCATATATTTT. Protein sequence: CATSRGQGEGTIYF.

The chain recombines TRBV20-1 with TRBJ2-6; TRBD2 is a possible D gene (6 bases). V gave up 3 bases and J gave up 0 bases, with 18 bases separating them. The germline V gene has CDR1 DFQATT and CDR2 SNEGSKA (reference sequence). This CDR3 spans 18 amino acids. CDR3 loop: CSASGGVAAVSGANVLTF. In DNA form, the CDR3 reads TGCAGTGCTAGTGGCGGGGTTGCAGCCGTCTCTGGGGCCAACGTCCTGACTTTC.

The genes are TRBV19 and TRBJ2-5, with a tentative D call TRBD2 (6 bases). There are 13 residues in the CDR3. V lost 2 bases and J lost 5, with 9 bases in between. CDR1 LNHDA and CDR2 SQIVND come from the germline V gene (reference sequence). This chain's CDR3 is CASSIRDSETQYF. In DNA form, the CDR3 reads TGTGCCAGTAGTATAAGGGACTCCGAGACCCAGTACTTC.

This chain's CDR3 is CASSSTENTEAFF. The CDR3 DNA sequence: TGTGCCAGCAGCTCTACAGAGAACACTGAAGCTTTCTTT. The chain has TRBV5-6 and TRBJ1-1; no clear D. The CDR3 loop spans 13 amino acids. Germline V lookup: CDR1 SGHDT, CDR2 YYEEEE. V lost 3 bases, J lost 1 base, and 7 bases lay in between.

The chain combines TRBV5-1 with TRBJ1-1; no firm D call. Trimming took 0 bases from V and 7 from J, leaving 10 bases between them. This CDR3 is 13 amino acids long. Germline V lookup: CDR1 SGHRS, CDR2 YFSETQ. This chain's CDR3 is CASSLVPGGEAFF. Here the CDR3 DNA reads TGCGCCAGCAGCTTGGTCCCAGGAGGTGAAGCTTTCTTT.

The DNA of the CDR3 is TGTGCCAGCAGCGTAACAGGGATGAACACTGAAGCTTTCTTT. It yields the protein CASSVTGMNTEAFF. The genes are TRBV3-1 (or the pseudogene TRBV3-2) and TRBJ1-1; possibly TRBD1 for D (6 bases). Between the trimmed V and J ends, which lost 5 bases and 0 bases, there was a span of 10 bases. CDR1 is LGHDT, CDR2 YNNKEL, per germline (reference sequence). CDR3 length equals 14 residues.

V and J are TRBV12-3 or TRBV12-4 and TRBJ2-2; D gene ambiguous. The CDR3 covers 13 residues. The V gene lost 1 base and the J gene lost 9 bases, with 9 bases spanning the gap. CDR3 DNA: TGTGCCAGCAGTTTAGGAAGGGAACGGGAGCTGTTTTTT. Translated: CASSLGRERELFF.

This chain links TRBV3-1 (or the pseudogene TRBV3-2) with TRBJ2-1, with D perhaps TRBD2 (6 bases). From germline, CDR1 is LGHDT and CDR2 YNNKEL (reference sequence). The V end was cut by 4 bases, the J end by 5 bases, with 12 bases between. The CDR3 is 14 residues long. The CDR3 region has the DNA TGTGCCAGCAGCCTCGGGACTTTTAACAATGAGCAGTTCTTC. Its protein is CASSLGTFNNEQFF.

The chain is built from TRBV7-9 and TRBJ2-1, with 13 bases identical to TRBD2. The CDR3 runs to 15 residues. Germline values: CDR1 SEHNR, CDR2 FQNEAQ (reference sequence). V lost 5 bases to trimming and J lost 4 bases; unmatched junction nucleotides: 2. CDR3 coding DNA: TGTGCCAGCAGCACGGGACTAGCGGGATACAATGAGCAGTTCTTC. Encoded protein: CASSTGLAGYNEQFF.